A selection of T cell receptor beta chains follows, all from one sample in a study of OX40 agonist ivuxolimab in advanced cancers. Clones were read by immunoSEQ multiplex PCR, and TCRdb kept only the in-frame ones, dropping some. This table holds more than 9,000 clones, roughly 72% found once. The sequences come from CD4+ or CD8+ T cells sorted from blood, collected in a trial of the OX40 agonist ivuxolimab. All receptors come from an adult with an advanced solid tumor such as melanoma, head and neck, liver or kidney cancer. Each CDR3 is given with its conserved first and last residue. A D gene is named only where the DNA matches it firmly. Size is omitted from some rows. Given values are once, few, many or a class for expanded clones.

clone size: .; D gene: TRBD1; V gene: TRBV6-1; J gene: TRBJ1-4; CDR3 DNA: TGTGCCAGCAGTGAACTGGGGACAGCAACTAATGAAAAACTGTTTTTT; CDR3 protein: CASSELGTATNEKLFF
clone size: .; D gene: TRBD2; V gene: TRBV11-2; J gene: TRBJ2-3; CDR3 DNA: TGTGCCAGCAGCCCCGGGGGGGATACGCAGTATTTT; CDR3 protein: CASSPGGDTQYF
clone size: .; D gene: TRBD1; V gene: TRBV5-5; J gene: TRBJ2-2; CDR3 DNA: TGTGCCAGCAGCCATGACAGGGCCGGGGAGCTGTTTTTT; CDR3 protein: CASSHDRAGELFF
clone size: .; D gene: .; V gene: TRBV6-5; J gene: TRBJ2-7; CDR3 DNA: TGTGCCAGCAGCGCCCTGACTAGTACCTACGAGCAGTACTTC; CDR3 protein: CASSALTSTYEQYF
clone size: .; D gene: .; V gene: TRBV6-5; J gene: TRBJ1-6; CDR3 DNA: TGTGCCAGCAGTTACTCGAACAGTAATTCACCCCTCCACTTT; CDR3 protein: CASSYSNSNSPLHF
clone size: .; D gene: TRBD1; V gene: TRBV5-4; J gene: TRBJ1-5; CDR3 DNA: TGTGCCAGCAGCTTGGAGGGACAGGGCCAGCCCCAGCATTTT; CDR3 protein: CASSLEGQGQPQHF
clone size: once; D gene: .; V gene: TRBV28; J gene: TRBJ1-3; CDR3 DNA: TGTGCCAGCAGTCAACGGAGTAACTCTGGAAACACCATATATTTT; CDR3 protein: CASSQRSNSGNTIYF
clone size: .; D gene: TRBD1; V gene: TRBV6-6; J gene: TRBJ2-7; CDR3 DNA: TGTGCCAGCAGCTCCCCGGGACAGGGTACCCACGAGCAGTACTTC; CDR3 protein: CASSSPGQGTHEQYF
clone size: few; D gene: TRBD2; V gene: TRBV19; J gene: TRBJ2-7; CDR3 DNA: TGTGCCAGTAGTACCTCAGCGGGGGCCCCCTACGAGCAGTACTTC; CDR3 protein: CASSTSAGAPYEQYF
clone size: .; D gene: .; V gene: TRBV28; J gene: TRBJ2-7; CDR3 DNA: TGTGCCAGCAGTCCAAACCCAGGGGTAGACGAGCAGTACTTC; CDR3 protein: CASSPNPGVDEQYF
clone size: .; D gene: .; V gene: TRBV7-9; J gene: TRBJ2-7; CDR3 DNA: TGTGCCAGCAGCCTCGAAGCAGCGAGCAGACCCTACGAGCAGTACTTC; CDR3 protein: CASSLEAASRPYEQYF
clone size: .; D gene: .; V gene: TRBV2; J gene: TRBJ1-2; CDR3 DNA: TGTGCCAGCAGTTTAACGCTCCCGAACGCGGACTATGGCTACACCTTC; CDR3 protein: CASSLTLPNADYGYTF
clone size: .; D gene: TRBD1; V gene: TRBV28; J gene: TRBJ2-7; CDR3 DNA: TGTGCCAGCAGTTTAAGTGGGTGGCAGGGGGACGAGCAGTACTTC; CDR3 protein: CASSLSGWQGDEQYF
clone size: .; D gene: TRBD1; V gene: TRBV9; J gene: TRBJ1-1; CDR3 DNA: TGTGCCAGCAGCGCTGGGGACAGCCCGGCTGCTTTCTTT; CDR3 protein: CASSAGDSPAAFF
clone size: .; D gene: TRBD1; V gene: TRBV9; J gene: TRBJ2-1; CDR3 DNA: TGTGCCAGCAGCGGACAGGGTCTTAGTGAGCAGTTCTTC; CDR3 protein: CASSGQGLSEQFF
clone size: .; D gene: .; V gene: TRBV19; J gene: TRBJ2-7; CDR3 DNA: TGTGCCAGTTGGCAGGGCGGCGAGCAGTACTTC; CDR3 protein: CASWQGGEQYF
clone size: .; D gene: .; V gene: TRBV7-9; J gene: TRBJ2-2; CDR3 DNA: TGTGCCATACCAGTTCTCGCGAGAGACACCGGGGAGCTGTTTTTT; CDR3 protein: CAIPVLARDTGELFF
clone size: .; D gene: .; V gene: TRBV7-9; J gene: TRBJ1-6; CDR3 DNA: TGTGCCAGCAGCCTAGGGTATATGGATTCACCCCTCCACTTT; CDR3 protein: CASSLGYMDSPLHF
clone size: once; D gene: TRBD2; V gene: TRBV27; J gene: TRBJ2-3; CDR3 DNA: TGTGCCAGCTCTAAAGGACTAGCGGGAATCCTGCAGTATTTT; CDR3 protein: CASSKGLAGILQYF
clone size: .; D gene: .; V gene: TRBV5-6; J gene: TRBJ2-7; CDR3 DNA: TGTGCCAGCAGCTTGGCCCCCGGGGACGAGCAGTACTTC; CDR3 protein: CASSLAPGDEQYF
clone size: .; D gene: .; V gene: TRBV10-3; J gene: TRBJ1-5; CDR3 DNA: TGTGCCATCGGTGGGGGGTGGGAGCCCCAGCATTTT; CDR3 protein: CAIGGGWEPQHF
clone size: .; D gene: .; V gene: TRBV7-2; J gene: TRBJ2-5; CDR3 DNA: TGTGCCAGCAGCTTAGGTCGGCGGGGCGAGACCCAGTACTTC; CDR3 protein: CASSLGRRGETQYF
clone size: .; D gene: TRBD2; V gene: TRBV7-9; J gene: TRBJ2-1; CDR3 DNA: TGTGCCAGCAGTTCGACTAGCGGGGGGTACAATGAGCAGTTCTTC; CDR3 protein: CASSSTSGGYNEQFF
clone size: large; D gene: .; V gene: TRBV29-1; J gene: TRBJ2-1; CDR3 DNA: TGCAGCGTTGAAGCCTCTATTTCTGGGCCCTACAATGAGCAGTTCTTC; CDR3 protein: CSVEASISGPYNEQFF
clone size: .; D gene: .; V gene: TRBV27; J gene: TRBJ2-3; CDR3 DNA: TGTGCCAGCAGTTTATTGGGGGGAGATACGCAGTATTTT; CDR3 protein: CASSLLGGDTQYF
clone size: .; D gene: .; V gene: TRBV9; J gene: TRBJ2-7; CDR3 DNA: TGTGCCAGCAGCCACCCTAGGGACTCCTCCTCCTACGAGCAGTACTTC; CDR3 protein: CASSHPRDSSSYEQYF
clone size: .; D gene: TRBD2; V gene: TRBV6-6; J gene: TRBJ2-7; CDR3 DNA: TGTGCCAGCACTGAGTGGACTAGCGGATACGAGCAGTACTTC; CDR3 protein: CASTEWTSGYEQYF
clone size: .; D gene: .; V gene: TRBV6-6; J gene: TRBJ2-5; CDR3 DNA: TGTGCCAGCAGGACAGGCTTTGAGACCCAGTACTTC; CDR3 protein: CASRTGFETQYF
clone size: .; D gene: TRBD1; V gene: TRBV29-1; J gene: TRBJ1-6; CDR3 DNA: TGCAGCGTCTTAACGACAGGGTTAGATTCACCCCTCCACTTT; CDR3 protein: CSVLTTGLDSPLHF
clone size: once; D gene: .; V gene: TRBV4-1; J gene: TRBJ2-3; CDR3 DNA: TGCGCCAGCAGCCCCGACAGTACAGATACGCAGTATTTT; CDR3 protein: CASSPDSTDTQYF
clone size: .; D gene: .; V gene: TRBV7-9; J gene: TRBJ2-7; CDR3 DNA: TGTGCCAGCAGCCCCCCGAGAGGGCCCGAGCAGTACTTC; CDR3 protein: CASSPPRGPEQYF
clone size: .; D gene: .; V gene: TRBV6-6; J gene: TRBJ2-7; CDR3 DNA: TGTGCCAGCAGACGACCGGGACATCCCTACGAGCAGTACTTC; CDR3 protein: CASRRPGHPYEQYF
clone size: .; D gene: TRBD1; V gene: TRBV27; J gene: TRBJ2-7; CDR3 DNA: TGTGCCAGCAGTTTAAGACAGGGGGCGATAGAGCAGTACTTC; CDR3 protein: CASSLRQGAIEQYF
clone size: medium-sized; D gene: TRBD1; V gene: TRBV5-1; J gene: TRBJ1-2; CDR3 DNA: TGCGCCAGCAGCTTCACGTATTTAACAGGGGGCTCCTATGGCTACACCTTC; CDR3 protein: CASSFTYLTGGSYGYTF
clone size: .; D gene: .; V gene: TRBV9; J gene: TRBJ2-7; CDR3 DNA: TGTGCCAGCAGCGTCGGGGACTCCTCCTACGAGCAGTACTTC; CDR3 protein: CASSVGDSSYEQYF
clone size: .; D gene: .; V gene: TRBV28; J gene: TRBJ1-1; CDR3 DNA: TGTGCCAGCAGTCCAATAAAGGGGGACACTGAAGCTTTCTTT; CDR3 protein: CASSPIKGDTEAFF
clone size: .; D gene: .; V gene: TRBV28; J gene: TRBJ2-5; CDR3 DNA: TGTGCCAGCAGCCCCGAACGGCGGGAAAAAGAGACCCAGTACTTC; CDR3 protein: CASSPERREKETQYF
clone size: few; D gene: TRBD1; V gene: TRBV28; J gene: TRBJ2-7; CDR3 DNA: TGTGCCAGCAGTTTCGGGACAGGGAGCTCCTACGAGCAGTACTTC; CDR3 protein: CASSFGTGSSYEQYF
clone size: once; D gene: .; V gene: TRBV7-2; J gene: TRBJ1-2; CDR3 DNA: TGTGCCAGCAGCTTAATGGTGGGGCATGGCTACACCTTC; CDR3 protein: CASSLMVGHGYTF
clone size: .; D gene: TRBD1; V gene: TRBV6-5; J gene: TRBJ1-6; CDR3 DNA: TGTGCCAGCAGTTACACGGGACAGGGGGCTTCACCCCTCCACTTT; CDR3 protein: CASSYTGQGASPLHF
clone size: .; D gene: .; V gene: TRBV27; J gene: TRBJ1-1; CDR3 DNA: TGTGCCAGCAGTTCCTCGGACGGAATGAACACTGAAGCTTTCTTT; CDR3 protein: CASSSSDGMNTEAFF
clone size: .; D gene: .; V gene: TRBV7-6; J gene: TRBJ2-5; CDR3 DNA: TGTGCCAGCAGCTTCTGGACCGCGGATAGCCAGTACTTC; CDR3 protein: CASSFWTADSQYF